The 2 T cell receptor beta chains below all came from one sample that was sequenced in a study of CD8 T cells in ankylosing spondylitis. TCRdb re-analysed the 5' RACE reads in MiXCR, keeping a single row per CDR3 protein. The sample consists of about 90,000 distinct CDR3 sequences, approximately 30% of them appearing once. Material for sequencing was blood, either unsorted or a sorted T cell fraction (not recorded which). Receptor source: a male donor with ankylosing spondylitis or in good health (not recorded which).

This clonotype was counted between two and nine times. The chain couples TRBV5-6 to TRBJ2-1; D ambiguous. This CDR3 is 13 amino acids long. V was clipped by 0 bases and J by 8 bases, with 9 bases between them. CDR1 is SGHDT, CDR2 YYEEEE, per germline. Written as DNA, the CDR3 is TGTGCCAGCAGCTTGGTCAGTCCCCATGAGCAGTTCTTC. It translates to CASSLVSPHEQFF. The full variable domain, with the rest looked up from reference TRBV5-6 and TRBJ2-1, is DAGVTQSPTHLIKTRGQQVTLRCSPKSGHDTVSWYQQALGQGPQFIFQYYEEEERQRGNFPDRFSGHQFPNYSSELNVNALLLGDSALYLCASSLVSPHEQFFGPGTRLTVL.

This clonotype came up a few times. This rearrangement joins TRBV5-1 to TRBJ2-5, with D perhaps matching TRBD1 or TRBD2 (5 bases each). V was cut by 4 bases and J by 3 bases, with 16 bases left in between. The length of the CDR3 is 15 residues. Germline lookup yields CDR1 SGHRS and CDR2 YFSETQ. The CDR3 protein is CASSADGGLEETQYF. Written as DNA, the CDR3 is TGCGCCAGCAGCGCCGATGGGGGTTTAGAAGAGACCCAGTACTTC. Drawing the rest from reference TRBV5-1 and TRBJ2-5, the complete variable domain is KAGVTQTPRYLIKTRGQQVTLSCSPISGHRSVSWYQQTPGQGLQFLFEYFSETQRNKGNFPGRFSGRQFSNSRSEMNVSTLELGDSALYLCASSADGGLEETQYFGPGTRLLVL.